One and the same sample provided the 29 T cell receptor beta chains below, sequenced in a study of blood T cell repertoires in COVID-19. Clones were read by immunoSEQ multiplex PCR, and TCRdb kept only the in-frame ones, dropping some. The sample holds about 270,000 clones, around nine tenths seen once. Input material: peripheral blood. The source of these receptors is a woman in her sixties who had recovered from COVID-19.

V and J are TRBV4-2 and TRBJ2-3; 8 bases map to TRBD2. This CDR3 spans 20 amino acids. CDR1 and CDR2 (germline): LGHNA, YNFKEQ. Trimming removed 0 bases from V and 3 bases from J; junction bases left unmatched: 17. CDR3 coding DNA: TGTGCCAGCAGCCAAGATCTCGTCAGGTCGGTAGCGGGGATAACAGATACGCAGTATTTT. It yields the protein CASSQDLVRSVAGITDTQYF.

The chain employs TRBV11-2 and TRBJ2-2; D unclear. From germline, CDR1 is SGHAT and CDR2 FQNNGV. Trimming shortened V by 1 base and J by 1 base, and 10 bases separated the two germline ends. The CDR3 has 16 amino acids. In DNA, the CDR3 is TGTGCCAGCAGCTTAGTACGCAGTGAGAACACCGGGGAGCTGTTTTTT. Translating it yields CASSLVRSENTGELFF. The full variable domain, in which reference TRBV11-2 and TRBJ2-2 provide the parts outside the CDR3, is EAGVAQSPRYKIIEKRQSVAFWCNPISGHATLYWYQQILGQGPKLLIQFQNNGVVDDSQLPKDRFSAERLKGVDSTLKIQPAKLEDSAVYLCASSLVRSENTGELFFGEGSRLTVL.

In this sample, this clone turned up once. The gene calls are TRBV15 and TRBJ2-4; perhaps TRBD2 as D (6 bases). The CDR3 has 14 amino acids. The ends were cut back, 3 bases at V and 7 bases at J, with 13 bases in the middle. Germline values: CDR1 LNHNV, CDR2 YYDKDF (reference sequence). CDR3 loop: CATSSGGEGNIQYF. The CDR3 region has the DNA TGTGCCACCAGCAGCGGGGGAGAGGGGAACATTCAGTACTTC.

The J gene is TRBJ2-1, the V gene TRBV4-2, with TRBD2 matching over 8 bases. Germline V gene data show CDR1 as LGHNA and CDR2 as YNFKEQ. The V segment lost 0 bases and the J segment 4 bases; nucleotides outside the gene matches: 14. The CDR3 is made up of 19 amino acids. CDR3 nucleotide sequence: TGTGCCAGCAGCCAAGATATTTACGAGGCGGGGGGCATATACAATGAGCAGTTCTTC. Translated, it gives CASSQDIYEAGGIYNEQFF.

V and J are TRBV10-3 and TRBJ1-2; perhaps TRBD1 as D (5 bases). The CDR3 is 13 amino acids. CDR1 ENHRY and CDR2 SYGVKD come from the germline V gene. Trimming pared 3 bases from V and 4 bases from J, leaving 9 bases between. This CDR3 reads CAISETGGYGYTF. For the CDR3, the DNA is TGTGCCATCAGTGAAACAGGCGGCTATGGCTACACCTTC.

J is TRBJ1-3 and V is TRBV28, with 7 bases identical to TRBD1. V lost 5 bases, J lost 2 bases, and 6 bases stayed unmatched. The CDR3 is 15 amino acids. Germline V gene sequence: CDR1 MDHEN, CDR2 SYDVKM. For the CDR3, the DNA is TGTGCCAGCAGTAGACAACAGGGGACTGGAAACACCATATATTTT. Translating gives CASSRQQGTGNTIYF. The full variable domain, its missing parts supplied by reference TRBV28 and TRBJ1-3, is DVKVTQSSRYLVKRTGEKVFLECVQDMDHENMFWYRQDPGLGLRLIYFSYDVKMKEKGDIPEGYSVSREKKERFSLILESASTNQTSMYLCASSRQQGTGNTIYFGEGSWLTVV.

V is TRBV9 and J is TRBJ1-2; D may be TRBD1 (5 bases). The CDR3 runs 15 residues. The germline gives CDR1 SGDLS, CDR2 YYNGEE. V dropped 2 bases and J dropped 3 bases, with 14 bases sitting between them. CDR3 coding DNA: TGTGCCAGCAGCGTCCTGGCCAGGGATGACTATGGCTACACCTTC. This encodes CASSVLARDDYGYTF. The full variable domain, completed using reference TRBV9 and TRBJ1-2, is DSGVTQTPKHLITATGQRVTLRCSPRSGDLSVYWYQQSLDQGLQFLIQYYNGEERAKGNILERFSAQQFPDLHSELNLSSLELGDSALYFCASSVLARDDYGYTFGSGTRLTVV.

V and J are TRBV7-9 and TRBJ2-5; 8 bases match TRBD2. V lost 4 bases, J lost 5 bases, and 6 bases stayed unmatched. The CDR3 contains 14 residues. The germline gives CDR1 SEHNR, CDR2 FQNEAQ (reference sequence). The CDR3 reads CASSSIAGRETQYF. The CDR3 nucleotides are TGTGCCAGCAGCTCAATAGCGGGGCGGGAGACCCAGTACTTC.

This sequence joins TRBV11-1 and TRBJ2-1; the match to TRBD1 covers 7 bases. Germline trimming cut 6 bases from V and 8 bases from J; bases unmatched to any gene: 4. The CDR3 covers 12 residues. Germline-derived CDR1 and CDR2 are SGHAT and FQDESV (reference sequence). CDR3 bases: TGTGCCAGCAGTCGACAGGGCTATGAGCAGTTCTTC. Amino acids: CASSRQGYEQFF.

The chain recombines TRBV9 with TRBJ2-1; TRBD2 might be the D (7 bases). This CDR3 is 17 amino acids long. The ends were cut back, 4 bases at V and 3 bases at J, with 20 bases in the middle. Germline CDR1 and CDR2: SGDLS and YYNGEE. The CDR3 loop reads CASSPPGGVGIYNEQFF. The CDR3 region has the DNA TGTGCCAGCAGCCCCCCGGGGGGCGTGGGGATCTACAATGAGCAGTTCTTC.

The chain joins TRBV7-6 to TRBJ2-3; 9 bases align to TRBD2. The CDR3 has 16 residues. V dropped 0 bases and J dropped 13; count of bases not matched to a gene: 14. CDR1 is SGHVS and CDR2 is FNYEAQ in the germline V gene. The CDR3 sequence is CASSLAPSGVTKGKYF. The DNA of the CDR3 is TGTGCCAGCAGCTTAGCGCCTAGCGGGGTCACCAAGGGGAAGTATTTT.

The chain is built from TRBV27 and TRBJ2-3, with D unclear. Germline assignment: CDR1 MNHEY and CDR2 SMNVEV (reference sequence). Between the trimmed V and J ends, which lost 4 bases and 2 bases, there was a span of 4 bases. The CDR3 is 12 amino acids. The CDR3 region has the DNA TGTGCCAGCAGTTCAAACACAGATACGCAGTATTTT. This codes for CASSSNTDTQYF.

This chain uses TRBV7-8 with TRBJ2-7; 11 bases match TRBD2. The trim removed 5 bases at V and 3 bases at J, leaving 3 bases unmatched. The germline V gene encodes CDR1 SGHVS and CDR2 FQNEAQ. This CDR3 has 14 amino acids. The CDR3 nucleotides read TGTGCCAGCAGCCTGGGACTAGCGGACTACGAGCAGTACTTC. This gives the protein CASSLGLADYEQYF.

The V gene is TRBV29-1, the J gene TRBJ2-3; 9 nucleotides line up with TRBD1. The CDR3 is 13 residues long. Germline lookup yields CDR1 SQVTM and CDR2 ANQGSEA. The J segment lost 9 bases and the V segment lost 4 bases, leaving 8 bases of the junction unmatched. The CDR3 spells CSVASGQGQTQYF. The CDR3 nucleotides read TGCAGCGTTGCCTCGGGACAGGGTCAAACGCAGTATTTT.

The chain couples TRBV19 to TRBJ2-3; D gene uncertain. The CDR3 length is 13 residues. V lost 0 bases and J lost 10, with 11 bases in between. Germline CDR1 reads LNHDA; CDR2 reads SQIVND (reference sequence). The CDR3 nucleotides are TGTGCCAGTAGTATAGATAGTAGGAGCGCGCAGTATTTT. Protein: CASSIDSRSAQYF.

The rearrangement uses TRBV6-4 and TRBJ1-1; TRBD1 might be the D (5 bases). This CDR3 region has 13 residues. The germline V gene has CDR1 MRHNA and CDR2 SNTAGT. With 4 bases removed from V and 2 bases from J, the gap between germline ends came to 8 bases. The CDR3 DNA reads TGTGCCAGCAGTGTACAGGCCAACACTGAAGCTTTCTTT. Translating gives CASSVQANTEAFF.

The gene calls are TRBV7-2 and TRBJ2-3; the match to TRBD2 covers 11 bases. The CDR3 runs 16 residues. The germline V gene has CDR1 SGHTA and CDR2 FQGNSA. Trimming took 5 bases from V and 2 from J; bases not matched to a gene: 6. The CDR3 here is CASSPPSGGITDTQYF. The CDR3 nucleotides are TGTGCCAGCAGCCCCCCTAGCGGGGGGATCACAGATACGCAGTATTTT.

The genes are TRBV6-5 and TRBJ2-1; 10 bases align to TRBD2. The CDR3 sequence is 15 residues long. The germline gives CDR1 MNHEY, CDR2 SVGAGI. V shed 7 bases, J shed 4 bases, and the junction held 7 bases outside the gene matches. Here the CDR3 DNA reads TGTGCCAGCACCCTTAGCGGGGGGCCGTACAATGAGCAGTTCTTC. This sequence encodes CASTLSGGPYNEQFF.

This clone was seen a single time. This chain joins TRBV2 and TRBJ1-4, with TRBD1 matching 7 bases. The CDR3 is made up of 13 amino acids. V lost 7 bases to trimming and J lost 5 bases; unmatched junction nucleotides: 4. CDR1 is SNHLY and CDR2 is FYNNEI in the germline V gene. CDR3 sequence: CASNDRVNEKLFF. In DNA, the CDR3 is TGTGCCAGCAATGACAGGGTGAATGAAAAACTGTTTTTT. The full variable domain, rest sourced from reference TRBV2 and TRBJ1-4, is EPEVTQTPSHQVTQMGQEVILRCVPISNHLYFYWYRQILGQKVEFLVSFYNNEISEKSEIFDDQFSVERPDGSNFTLKIRSTKLEDSAMYFCASNDRVNEKLFFGSGTQLSVL.

The V gene is TRBV6-5, the J gene TRBJ2-1, with 10 nucleotides matching TRBD1. J gave up 3 bases and V 5 bases, and 1 base lay outside the gene matches. Germline V gives CDR1 MNHEY, CDR2 SVGAGI. The CDR3 extends over 14 amino acids. CDR3 region: CASSRTGGYNEQFF. The CDR3 nucleotides read TGTGCCAGCAGTCGGACAGGGGGCTACAATGAGCAGTTCTTC.

This chain joins TRBV11-2 and TRBJ2-7; 7 nucleotides line up with TRBD1. CDR1 SGHAT and CDR2 FQNNGV come from the germline V gene. The J segment lost 3 bases and the V segment lost 4 bases, leaving 3 bases of the junction unmatched. The CDR3 sequence is 13 residues long. CDR3 bases: TGTGCCAGCAGCTCCGGGACAGACTACGAGCAGTACTTC. Residues: CASSSGTDYEQYF.

J is TRBJ1-1 and V is TRBV4-1; D is possibly TRBD1 (6 bases). CDR1 and CDR2 (germline): MGHRA, YSYEKL. Trimming stripped 0 bases from V and 7 bases from J, with 18 bases between. This CDR3 spans 16 amino acids. This CDR3 is CASSQDPGGRIGEAFF. CDR3 coding DNA: TGCGCCAGCAGCCAAGATCCGGGGGGCAGGATCGGTGAAGCTTTCTTT.

The genes are TRBV27 and TRBJ1-1, with 8 bases lining up with TRBD1. The CDR3 contains 16 residues. V gave up 4 bases and J gave up 4 bases; unmatched junction bases: 11. Germline lookup yields CDR1 MNHEY and CDR2 SMNVEV (reference sequence). The CDR3: CASSSDRVGWGTEAFF. The CDR3 DNA is TGTGCCAGCAGTTCGGACAGGGTGGGATGGGGCACTGAAGCTTTCTTT.

CDR3 protein: CASSLERGIEAFF. The DNA of the CDR3 is TGTGCCAGCAGCTTAGAGCGGGGAATTGAAGCTTTCTTT. The rearrangement joins TRBV11-1 to TRBJ1-1, with D unresolved. The CDR3 is made up of 13 amino acids. Between the trimmed V and J ends, which lost 1 base and 7 bases, there was a span of 10 bases. Germline CDR1 reads SGHAT; CDR2 reads FQDESV (reference sequence).

Here the CDR3 reads CATRRTGGVGYEQYF. In nucleotides, the CDR3 is TGTGCCACCAGACGGACGGGGGGTGTGGGCTACGAGCAGTACTTC. The V and J genes are TRBV3-1 (or the pseudogene TRBV3-2) and TRBJ2-7, with 7 positions matching TRBD2. Losses at the gene ends were 10 bases for V and 3 bases for J; bases not matched to a gene: 15. Germline values: CDR1 LGHDT, CDR2 YNNKEL (reference sequence). The CDR3 has 15 residues.

Note on this clone: Within the sample, other DNA sequences also encode this same CDR3. The rearrangement joins TRBV5-1 to TRBJ2-7; D possibly corresponds to TRBD2 (6 bases). Deletions cut 3 bases from V and 3 bases from J, with 10 bases between. The germline gives CDR1 SGHRS, CDR2 YFSETQ. CDR3 length: 13 amino acids. In DNA form, the CDR3 reads TGCGCCAGCAGCTCGGGGGTGGGCTACGAGCAGTACTTC. Translated, it gives CASSSGVGYEQYF.

V gene TRBV28 combines with J gene TRBJ1-6, with 7 positions matching TRBD1. V lost 5 bases, J lost 0 bases, and 4 bases stayed unmatched. CDR1 is MDHEN and CDR2 is SYDVKM in the germline V gene. This CDR3 spans 16 amino acids. The DNA for the CDR3 is TGTGCCAGCAGTCGGGGACAGAGCTCCTATAATTCACCCCTCCACTTT. As protein: CASSRGQSSYNSPLHF.

This clone was seen at least ten times. The rearrangement joins TRBV4-3 to TRBJ2-3; perhaps TRBD1 as D (6 bases). The germline CDR1 and CDR2 sequences are LGHNA and YSLEER. The V and J ends lost 0 bases and 5 bases respectively, with 9 bases between them. This CDR3 is built from 14 residues. This chain's CDR3 is CASSQDTRGDTQYF. The CDR3 coding sequence is TGCGCCAGCAGCCAAGATACCAGGGGAGATACGCAGTATTTT.

The V gene is TRBV5-4, the J gene TRBJ2-5, with 7 bases that match TRBD1. The CDR3 runs to 15 residues. Germline V gene lookup returns CDR1 SGHNT and CDR2 YYREEE (reference sequence). The V and J ends lost 4 bases and 2 bases, in that order; junction bases with no gene match: 8. CDR3 protein: CASSPSGGAQETQYF. CDR3 coding DNA: TGTGCCAGCAGCCCCTCAGGGGGAGCTCAAGAGACCCAGTACTTC.